A selection of T cell receptor beta chains follows, all from one sample in a study of OX40 agonist ivuxolimab in advanced cancers. Sequenced by immunoSEQ multiplex PCR; TCRdb stores in-frame clones only, minus some. Of approximately 87,000 clones detected, roughly 90% appear once; the ten largest clones hold more than 3%. The source was CD4+ or CD8+ T cells sorted from blood, collected in a trial of the OX40 agonist ivuxolimab. The receptors were sampled from an adult with an advanced solid tumor such as melanoma, head and neck, liver or kidney cancer. The CDR3 runs from the conserved cysteine through the conserved F or W. A D gene is named only where the DNA matches it firmly. Clone size appears in some rows only: once, few, many, or a class for an expanded clone.

TRBV9	-	-	TRBJ1-1	CASSVGDTSYTEAFF	TGTGCCAGCAGCGTAGGGGACACCTCGTACACTGAAGCTTTCTTT
TRBV6-1	-	-	TRBJ1-2	CASSDGGRRPHGYTF	TGTGCCAGCAGTGATGGGGGCAGGCGCCCTCATGGCTACACCTTC
TRBV7-6	-	-	TRBJ2-7	CASSLASGIWDEQYF	TGTGCCAGCAGCTTAGCTTCGGGTATCTGGGACGAGCAGTACTTC
TRBV15	-	-	TRBJ1-1	CATRTSWDDEPRTEAFF	TGTGCCACCAGGACTTCCTGGGATGACGAACCGAGGACTGAAGCTTTCTTT
TRBV15	-	-	TRBJ2-1	CATSRGASPYNEQFF	TGTGCCACCAGCAGAGGTGCTAGCCCCTACAATGAGCAGTTCTTC
TRBV29-1	once	TRBD2	TRBJ2-3	CSVAIASGRTDTQYF	TGCAGCGTTGCTATCGCTAGCGGGCGCACAGATACGCAGTATTTT
TRBV7-9	-	-	TRBJ1-5	CASSLEGGADQPQHF	TGTGCCAGCAGCTTAGAGGGGGGCGCCGATCAGCCCCAGCATTTT
TRBV15	-	-	TRBJ2-7	CATSRPPGPTSYEQYF	TGTGCCACCAGCAGACCTCCGGGACCGACTTCCTACGAGCAGTACTTC
TRBV13	-	-	TRBJ2-7	CASSLGQGGYEQYF	TGTGCCAGCAGTTTGGGGCAGGGGGGTTACGAGCAGTACTTC
TRBV27	-	-	TRBJ2-1	CASSLDAYRASSYNEQFF	TGTGCCAGCAGCTTAGACGCCTACAGGGCTAGCTCCTACAATGAGCAGTTCTTC
TRBV7-2	-	TRBD2	TRBJ2-1	CASSPAGGVNEQFF	TGTGCCAGCAGCCCAGCGGGGGGGGTTAATGAGCAGTTCTTC
TRBV11-2	-	-	TRBJ1-1	CASSSMTANTEAFF	TGTGCCAGCAGCTCCATGACAGCGAACACTGAAGCTTTCTTT
TRBV15	-	-	TRBJ2-5	CATSRENRRETQYF	TGTGCCACCAGCAGAGAAAATCGGAGGGAGACCCAGTACTTC
TRBV27	-	-	TRBJ2-3	CASSPRVGGATDTQYF	TGTGCCAGCAGTCCCCGTGTTGGGGGTGCCACAGATACGCAGTATTTT
TRBV6-5	-	-	TRBJ1-5	CASSYSADYSNQPQHF	TGTGCCAGCAGTTACTCGGCGGATTATAGCAATCAGCCCCAGCATTTT
TRBV9	-	-	TRBJ1-1	CASSVEGIMNTEAFF	TGTGCCAGCAGCGTAGAAGGGATCATGAACACTGAAGCTTTCTTT
TRBV5-4	-	-	TRBJ1-1	CAAGRGSRTEAFF	TGTGCAGCCGGGCGGGGGAGTAGAACTGAAGCTTTCTTT
TRBV10-2	-	TRBD1	TRBJ2-7	CASSESRGGGHEQYF	TGCGCCAGCAGTGAGTCGAGAGGGGGCGGCCACGAGCAGTACTTC
TRBV19	-	-	TRBJ1-1	CASRGGTMNTEAFF	TGTGCCAGTAGGGGGGGAACAATGAACACTGAAGCTTTCTTT
TRBV5-4	-	-	TRBJ2-5	CASSSRGFQETQYF	TGTGCCAGCAGCTCACGAGGCTTCCAAGAGACCCAGTACTTC
TRBV6-1	-	-	TRBJ1-1	CASSEEGYPEAFF	TGTGCCAGCAGTGAGGAAGGTTACCCTGAAGCTTTCTTT
TRBV7-9	-	-	TRBJ2-7	CASSLTPEQYF	TGTGCCAGCAGCCTGACCCCGGAGCAGTACTTC
TRBV7-8	-	-	TRBJ1-1	CASSLETRNTEAFF	TGTGCCAGCAGCTTAGAAACCAGGAACACTGAAGCTTTCTTT
TRBV2	-	-	TRBJ2-7	CASSRATSYEQYF	TGTGCCAGCAGTCGGGCCACCTCCTACGAGCAGTACTTC
TRBV29-1	-	-	TRBJ2-2	CSVSDGTTGELFF	TGCAGCGTTTCCGACGGGACCACCGGGGAGCTGTTTTTT
TRBV6-5	-	TRBD2	TRBJ2-1	CASSEGGDEQFF	TGTGCCAGCAGTGAGGGAGGGGATGAGCAGTTCTTC
TRBV27	-	TRBD1	TRBJ1-1	CASSPSTGRQTEAFF	TGTGCCAGCAGTCCGTCGACAGGGCGGCAGACTGAAGCTTTCTTT
TRBV5-3	-	-	TRBJ2-1	CARSWETGGYNEQFF	TGTGCCAGAAGCTGGGAGACTGGTGGTTACAATGAGCAGTTCTTC
TRBV6-1	-	-	TRBJ1-2	CASSDSGNYGYTF	TGTGCCAGCAGTGACTCGGGGAACTATGGCTACACCTTC